This TCR beta chain was recovered during a study of T cells expressing NK-cell markers (TCRdb year 2020). At the level of the whole study: Seven to nine donors provided sorted CD3+CD56+NKG2C+, CD3+CD56+NKG2C- and CD3+CD56-NKG2C+ T-cell subsets, whose TCR beta-chain repertoires were profiled. Seven of the eight sequenced donors were HCMV-seropositive and one was HCMV-seronegative. The study sequenced eight donors, all healthy volunteers chosen at random: three men and five women. Libraries were sequenced as 2 x 150 bp reads on Illumina HiSeq 2000/2500, MiSeq or NextSeq.

The investigation overall reported the following: Those dominant clonotypes were again the most abundant among CD3+CD56-NKG2C+ cells in several donors, at about 25-65%. It remained unclear whether the expanded NKG2C-expressing T cell clones were specific for HCMV antigens. In six donors, the dominant CD3+CD56+NKG2C+ clonotypes ranked among the top 10 CD8+ clonotypes, making up roughly 1.0-7.5% of CD8+ T cells.

The instrument given in TCRdb is Illumina HiSeq 2000. 5'RACE template switching, by which a universal primer site and unique molecular identifiers were added, was used to make TCR beta cDNA libraries. Priming for cDNA synthesis came from the TCR beta constant segment, and two successive PCR amplification steps followed. The published analysis was carried out like this. Reads were demultiplexed and grouped by UMI with MIGEC, and clonotypes were assembled and quantified with MiTCR. Only TCR cDNA sequences supported by at least two reads were kept to exclude erroneous sequences. The tcR package was used for downstream repertoire analysis, with clonotypes matched between fractions based on CDR3 nucleotide sequence plus V segment. VDJmatch was used to annotate antigen specificity against VDJdb, with one amino acid substitution in CDR3 allowed. TCRdb reprocessed the reads and assigns one entry to each CDR3 protein sequence, leaving out DNA. The V and J calls come from TCRdb's annotation, not from the publication. This sample's table carries 350,000 to 400,000 distinct CDR3 sequences. The leading ten clones occupy over 8.5% of the sample.

There are 12 amino acids in the CDR3, from cysteine to phenylalanine inclusive. No DNA is given. According to the germline V gene, CDR1 reads LGHNT and CDR2 reads FRNRAP. HCMV serostatus was determined by detecting HCMV-specific IgG in serum with a commercial ELISA kit. Peripheral blood mononuclear cells were isolated from blood by Ficoll density gradient centrifugation. With respect to this clonotype: Its antigen specificity is not known.

The receptor's source is a woman between 50 and 59 years old in good health. Donor details come from another sample of the same person, matched by shared clones. Recombination joined TRBV12-5 with TRBJ1-2. Input material: blood T cells: a sorted CD56 or NKG2C T cell subset, CD4+ or CD8+ T cells, or bulk PBMC T cells (not recorded which). The CDR3 protein: CASGLVRLGYTF.